One and the same sample provided the 30 T cell receptor beta chains below, sequenced in a study of T-cell memory formation after mild COVID-19 (dated by TCRdb to the early 2020s). Receptor amplification or capture employed 5' RACE. The listed sequencing device is Illumina NovaSeq 6000. TCRdb reanalyzed the raw reads on its own, using fastp at Q25 for trimming and MiXCR for clone calling, and kept in-frame beta chains. All rows with the same CDR3 protein become a single entry with the most common DNA and genes. The sample includes about 130,000 distinct CDR3 sequences, with about 15% observed a single time. The ten largest account for around 4.8% of the sample. Sequencing was done on a sample of PBMCs or a T cell subset sorted from them (not recorded which). The receptor source for this set is a man in his late teens or twenties who had mild COVID-19 (a few samples of this study predate the infection). The sample titles of this study are shuffled in the database, so cell type and time point are left out; the donor was told from shared clones.

This clonotype has just a few counts. This sequence joins TRBV7-2 and TRBJ2-4, with 8 bases lining up with TRBD1. The CDR3 has 11 residues. Looked up from germline, CDR1 is SGHTA and CDR2 is FQGNSA. The trim removed 5 bases at V and 15 bases at J, leaving 6 bases unmatched. CDR3 DNA: TGTGCCAGCAGCCTTGGACAGGGCGCGTACTTC. Protein sequence: CASSLGQGAYF.

This chain joins TRBV6-2 or TRBV6-3 and TRBJ2-3; D is unclear. The CDR3 is made up of 12 amino acids. Trimming stripped 7 bases from V and 2 bases from J, with 7 bases between. Germline CDR1 is MNHEY and CDR2 is SVGEGT. The CDR3 DNA follows: TGTGCCAGCAATGCGGCCACAGATACGCAGTATTTT. It specifies CASNAATDTQYF.

The chain couples TRBV5-6 to TRBJ1-4; D remains ambiguous. Germline CDR1 reads SGHDT; CDR2 reads YYEEEE. There are 16 residues in the CDR3. Trimming left V 0 bases short and J 5 bases short, with 14 bases between. CDR3 loop: CASSLAPGSPNEKLFF. Here the CDR3 DNA reads TGTGCCAGCAGCTTGGCGCCCGGGTCGCCGAATGAAAAACTGTTTTTT.

The V call is TRBV7-3, the J call TRBJ2-2; 7 bases are shared with TRBD2. The J segment lost 2 bases and the V segment lost 6 bases, leaving 6 bases of the junction unmatched. CDR3 length equals 15 residues. Per germline, CDR1 SGHTA and CDR2 FQGTGA. The CDR3 DNA reads TGTGCCAGCAGATCAACGGGGGGTAACACCGGGGAGCTGTTTTTT. It specifies CASRSTGGNTGELFF.

For the CDR3, the DNA is TGTGCCAGCAGCTTCTGGTCGGGGGGACTGTTTTTT. Translation gives CASSFWSGGLFF. The rearrangement links TRBV7-9 to TRBJ1-4, with TRBD1 as a possible D gene (5 bases). The CDR3 is made up of 12 amino acids. The V end was cut by 3 bases, the J end by 13 bases, with 12 bases between. Germline CDR1 and CDR2: SEHNR and FQNEAQ (reference sequence). The full variable domain, with the rest looked up from reference TRBV7-9 and TRBJ1-4, is DTGVSQNPRHKITKRGQNVTFRCDPISEHNRLYWYRQTLGQGPEFLTYFQNEAQLEKSRLLSDRFSAERPKGSFSTLEIQRTEQGDSAMYLCASSFWSGGLFFGSGTQLSVL.

The chain joins TRBV5-4 to TRBJ1-4, with 7 nucleotides matching TRBD1. This CDR3 region has 14 residues. V lost 2 bases to trimming and J lost 3 bases; unmatched junction nucleotides: 1. The germline V gene has CDR1 SGHNT and CDR2 YYREEE (reference sequence). Written as DNA, the CDR3 is TGTGCCAGCAGCTTTGGACAGGCTAATGAAAAACTGTTTTTT. Protein: CASSFGQANEKLFF.

This chain connects TRBV25-1 to TRBJ2-2; no firm D call. V lost 4 bases and J 1 base, leaving 10 bases between the germline ends. This CDR3 has 15 residues. Germline CDR1 is MGHDK and CDR2 is SYGVNS. DNA of the CDR3: TGTGCCAGCAGTGGGTCAGATAGGAACACCGGGGAGCTGTTTTTT. This codes for CASSGSDRNTGELFF.

This clonotype was picked up a small number of times. J is TRBJ2-1 and V is TRBV28, with 8 bases matching TRBD2. CDR1 MDHEN and CDR2 SYDVKM come from the germline V gene. V trimming: 2 bases; J trimming: 7 bases; junction bases outside the gene matches: 7. This CDR3 region has 15 residues. In nucleotides, the CDR3 is TGTGCCAGCAGTTTACTCGGGGGGGCCAGAAATGAGCAGTTCTTC. It translates to CASSLLGGARNEQFF.

V usage is TRBV18 and J usage is TRBJ1-1; unclear D gene. Germline assignment: CDR1 KGHSH and CDR2 LQKENI. The V end lost 3 bases, the J end lost 1 base, and 12 bases lay between the germline ends. The CDR3 has 15 amino acids. In DNA, the CDR3 is TGTGCCAGCTCACCGTTTAATGGAGGGAACACTGAAGCTTTCTTT. The encoded protein is CASSPFNGGNTEAFF.

The chain combines TRBV6-2 or TRBV6-3 with TRBJ2-7; tentatively, D is TRBD1 (6 bases). The V end lost 0 bases, the J end lost 2 bases, and 17 bases lay between the germline ends. Germline V gives CDR1 MNHEY, CDR2 SVGEGT. The CDR3 sequence is 17 residues long. The CDR3 region is CASSYSTGTQDAYEQYF. Written as DNA, the CDR3 is TGTGCCAGCAGTTACTCGACCGGGACACAAGACGCCTACGAGCAGTACTTC.

By sample fraction, this clonotype is medium-sized. The V call is TRBV5-1, the J call TRBJ2-2, with D tentatively TRBD1 (6 bases). The CDR3 is 13 amino acids. Germline V gene lookup returns CDR1 SGHRS and CDR2 YFSETQ. V lost 4 bases, J lost 4 bases, and 8 bases lay in between. CDR3 coding DNA: TGCGCCAGCAGCGTGGACAGCACCGGGGAGCTGTTTTTT. This sequence encodes CASSVDSTGELFF.

This clonotype has only a few counts. The rearrangement links TRBV18 to TRBJ2-3; 10 bases fit TRBD2. The germline V gene encodes CDR1 KGHSH and CDR2 LQKENI. V lost 3 bases and J lost 1; bases outside the gene matches: 4. The CDR3 is 16 amino acids. CDR3 DNA sequence: TGTGCCAGCTCACCTCGAAGCGGGGGGGGCACAGATACGCAGTATTTT. It yields the protein CASSPRSGGGTDTQYF.

V gene TRBV5-1 combines with J gene TRBJ2-1; D gene unclear. V dropped 0 bases and J dropped 0 bases, with 10 bases sitting between them. The V gene's germline CDR1 is SGHRS and CDR2 YFSETQ. The CDR3 length is 16 residues. CDR3 loop: CASSLVGESSYNEQFF. DNA for the CDR3: TGCGCCAGCAGCTTGGTCGGAGAGAGCTCCTACAATGAGCAGTTCTTC.

V usage is TRBV19 and J usage is TRBJ1-2, with 7 bases matching TRBD1. The V gene's germline CDR1 is LNHDA and CDR2 SQIVND (reference sequence). J lost 6 bases, V lost 6 bases, and 4 bases had no gene match. The CDR3 has 12 residues. The CDR3 coding sequence is TGTGCCAGTAGGATTGACAGGGATGGCTACACCTTC. Its protein product is CASRIDRDGYTF. Using reference TRBV19 and TRBJ1-2 for the parts outside the CDR3, the full variable domain is DGGITQSPKYLFRKEGQNVTLSCEQNLNHDAMYWYRQDPGQGLRLIYYSQIVNDFQKGDIAEGYSVSREKKESFPLTVTSAQKNPTAFYLCASRIDRDGYTFGSGTRLTVV.

The CDR3 DNA reads as TGTGCCAGCAGCCCACACGGGAGCGGGGATTACGCAGATACGCAGTATTTT. Translated: CASSPHGSGDYADTQYF. The chain joins TRBV9 to TRBJ2-3; 7 nucleotides agree with TRBD2. Germline CDR1 SGDLS, CDR2 YYNGEE. With V trimmed by 4 bases and J by 4 bases, 15 bases remained unmatched. This CDR3 is 17 amino acids long.

In DNA form, the CDR3 reads TGCGCCAGCAGCCAAGTGGGTGGAAACACCATATATTTT. It specifies CASSQVGGNTIYF. The V gene is TRBV4-3, the J gene TRBJ1-3; D is unclear. Per germline, CDR1 LGHNA and CDR2 YSLEER. V lost 1 base, J lost 3 bases, and 4 bases lay in between. The CDR3 totals 13 residues.

Only a few counts were recorded for this clonotype. The rearrangement uses TRBV4-1 and TRBJ1-3, with 11 bases identical to TRBD1. In germline, CDR1 is MGHRA, CDR2 YSYEKL. This CDR3 has 15 amino acids. After removal of 0 bases from V and 11 bases from J, the junction contained 6 bases not matched to a gene. CDR3 DNA: TGCGCCAGCAGCCAAGATCGGACAGGGGGCATCTCCATATATTTT. It yields the protein CASSQDRTGGISIYF.

V and J are TRBV6-6 and TRBJ2-1; weak D call: TRBD2 (7 bases). The germline V gene encodes CDR1 MNHNY and CDR2 SVGAGI (reference sequence). The V gene lost 7 bases and the J gene lost 4 bases, with 20 bases spanning the gap. There are 16 residues in the CDR3. DNA for the CDR3: TGTGCCAGCAACCCCCCGGGGCGGGGGACATACAATGAGCAGTTCTTC. Protein product: CASNPPGRGTYNEQFF.

This sequence joins TRBV5-1 and TRBJ2-7; 10 positions agree with TRBD1. CDR3 length: 15 residues. With V trimmed by 2 bases and J by 9 bases, 11 bases remained unmatched. Germline V gives CDR1 SGHRS, CDR2 YFSETQ. DNA for the CDR3: TGCGCCAGCAGCTTTACCGGGACAGGGGCCGAAGGGCAGTACTTC. It codes for CASSFTGTGAEGQYF. Supplemented by reference TRBV5-1 and TRBJ2-7, the full variable domain reads KAGVTQTPRYLIKTRGQQVTLSCSPISGHRSVSWYQQTPGQGLQFLFEYFSETQRNKGNFPGRFSGRQFSNSRSEMNVSTLELGDSALYLCASSFTGTGAEGQYFGPGTRLTVT.

This clonotype was seen a few times. V usage is TRBV10-1 and J usage is TRBJ1-3; no firm D call. The CDR3 covers 15 residues. Germline V lookup: CDR1 WNHNN, CDR2 SYGVQD (reference sequence). V gave up 5 bases and J gave up 0 bases, with 11 bases separating them. CDR3 residues: CASSPGPSSGNTIYF. The CDR3 region has the DNA TGCGCCAGCAGTCCCGGGCCGAGCTCTGGAAACACCATATATTTT.

There are a few counts of this clonotype. The CDR3 DNA reads as TGTGCCAGCAGTACGGGGACGTTGCAGCCCCAGCATTTT. It translates to CASSTGTLQPQHF. The V gene is TRBV6-6, the J gene TRBJ1-5, with TRBD1 as a possible D gene (5 bases). Germline V gives CDR1 MNHNY, CDR2 SVGAGI (reference sequence). The CDR3 sequence is 13 residues long. The germline V and J ends were trimmed by 5 bases and 7 bases, with 12 bases remaining between them.

This clonotype was found many times. The J gene is TRBJ2-2, the V gene TRBV12-3 or TRBV12-4; D not certain. This CDR3 is 15 amino acids long. The ends were cut back, 2 bases at V and 4 bases at J, with 11 bases in the middle. CDR3 amino acids: CASSLSARSTGELFF. DNA of the CDR3: TGTGCCAGCAGTTTATCCGCTCGGAGCACCGGGGAGCTGTTTTTT.

J is TRBJ1-2 and V is TRBV20-1, with D uncertain. Trimming pared 4 bases from V and 7 bases from J, leaving 22 bases between. There are 15 residues in the CDR3. Germline CDR1 and CDR2: DFQATT and SNEGSKA (reference sequence). The CDR3: CSANGPRGSLGGYTF. The CDR3, as DNA: TGCAGTGCTAATGGGCCTCGGGGAAGTTTAGGTGGCTACACCTTC.

This clonotype turned up a few times. For the CDR3, the DNA is TGCAGCGCAGGGGGCTTAGATCACACCATATATTTT. Protein sequence: CSAGGLDHTIYF. The rearrangement joins TRBV29-1 to TRBJ1-3, with 8 bases identical to TRBD1. The CDR3 loop spans 12 amino acids. V trimming: 7 bases; J trimming: 8 bases; junction bases outside the gene matches: 7. Germline V CDR1 and CDR2: SQVTM, ANQGSEA.

This clonotype was recorded once. This sequence joins TRBV5-1 and TRBJ1-4; 7 nucleotides align to TRBD1. V shed 4 bases and J 0 bases; nucleotides not matched to a gene: 3. The CDR3 totals 15 residues. The V gene's germline CDR1 is SGHRS and CDR2 YFSETQ. The CDR3 sequence: CASSDGTATNEKLFF. The DNA for the CDR3 is TGCGCCAGCAGCGATGGGACAGCAACTAATGAAAAACTGTTTTTT.

The chain combines TRBV7-9 with TRBJ2-5; no firm D call. CDR1 and CDR2 (germline): SEHNR, FQNEAQ (reference sequence). This CDR3 region has 13 residues. The germline V and J ends were trimmed by 5 bases and 4 bases, with 11 bases remaining between them. The DNA for the CDR3 is TGTGCCAGCAGCCCACTAATGGGAGAGACCCAGTACTTC. Its protein is CASSPLMGETQYF.

The J gene is TRBJ2-5, the V gene TRBV6-2 or TRBV6-3; no definite D call. V lost 5 bases, J lost 5 bases, and 12 bases lay in between. The CDR3 sequence is 13 residues long. Looked up from germline, CDR1 is MNHEY and CDR2 is SVGEGT. The CDR3 is CASSKDFGETQYF. CDR3 nucleotide sequence: TGTGCCAGCAGTAAGGATTTCGGCGAGACCCAGTACTTC.

This clonotype was seen at least ten times. Germline is not matched at one junction end, which may reflect a read error. The chain carries TRBV3-1 and TRBJ2-1; perhaps TRBD2 as D (7 bases). Germline V gene lookup returns CDR1 LGHDT and CDR2 YNNKEL (reference sequence). CDR3 length: 14 residues. Written as DNA, the CDR3 is TGTGCCAGCAGCCAAGATTTCAGGGGCGGGGGAACAACGTTC. Amino acid sequence: CASSQDFRGGGTTF.

This clonotype was recorded at least ten times. The V gene is TRBV3-1, the J gene TRBJ2-1; TRBD2 aligns across 10 bases. V was pared by 7 bases and J by 9 bases, with 12 bases of the junction left unmatched. This CDR3 is 15 amino acids long. Germline V gene sequence: CDR1 LGHDT, CDR2 YNNKEL (reference sequence). In nucleotides, the CDR3 is TGTGCCAGCACCCGCTCAAGCGGGGGGGCCGTTGAGCAGTTCTTC. Translated, it gives CASTRSSGGAVEQFF.

This clonotype has only a few counts. The chain carries TRBV7-9 and TRBJ1-1; no clear D gene. Per germline, CDR1 SEHNR and CDR2 FQNEAQ (reference sequence). Trimming cost V 1 base and J 0 bases, with 6 bases left between them. CDR3 length equals 14 residues. CDR3 nucleotide sequence: TGTGCCAGCAGCTTAGTGAGGGTGAACACTGAAGCTTTCTTT. Its protein product is CASSLVRVNTEAFF.